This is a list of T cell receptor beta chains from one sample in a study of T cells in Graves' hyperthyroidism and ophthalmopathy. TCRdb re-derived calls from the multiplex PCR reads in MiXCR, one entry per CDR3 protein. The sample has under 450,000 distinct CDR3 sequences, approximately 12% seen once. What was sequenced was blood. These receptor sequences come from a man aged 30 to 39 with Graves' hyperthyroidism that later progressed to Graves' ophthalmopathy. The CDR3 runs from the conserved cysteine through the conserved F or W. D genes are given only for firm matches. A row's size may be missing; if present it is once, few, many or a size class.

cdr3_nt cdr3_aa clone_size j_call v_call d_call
TGTGCCAGCAGCGTAGGGGCTAACACTGAAGCTTTCTTT CASSVGANTEAFF few TRBJ1-1 TRBV9 .
TGTGCCAGCAGCTTAGGAACAAACACAGATACGCAGTATTTT CASSLGTNTDTQYF . TRBJ2-3 TRBV13 .
TGCGCCAGCAAATGGGGGGACAAGGGGACTAATGAAAAACTGTTTTTT CASKWGDKGTNEKLFF . TRBJ1-4 TRBV5-1 .
TGTGCCAGCAGACTAGCGATACGCAATGAGCAGTTCTTC CASRLAIRNEQFF many TRBJ2-1 TRBV2 TRBD2
TGTGCCAGCAGCTTATGGGGGGTTAGCAATCAGCCCCAGCATTTT CASSLWGVSNQPQHF few TRBJ1-5 TRBV7-2 .
TGTGCCAGCAGCTCACAAACAGGTCACCGCTCCTACAATGAGCAGTTCTTC CASSSQTGHRSYNEQFF many TRBJ2-1 TRBV7-9 .
TGCAGTGCTAGAGGGCAGGGGGTCTATGGCTACACCTTC CSARGQGVYGYTF many TRBJ1-2 TRBV20-1 TRBD1
TGTGCCAGCAGTTTAACAGGACCGACTCCCCAATACAATGAGCAGTTCTTC CASSLTGPTPQYNEQFF many TRBJ2-1 TRBV27 .
TGTGCCAGCAGCTCTCGGGACAGACCCACAGATACGCAGTATTTT CASSSRDRPTDTQYF many TRBJ2-3 TRBV7-2 TRBD1
TGTGCCTGGATCCCCCGGGGACAACAAGAGACCCAGTACTTC CAWIPRGQQETQYF few TRBJ2-5 TRBV30 .
TGTGCCAGCAGAGACCTGGGGGTCCGCAATCAGCCCCAGCATTTT CASRDLGVRNQPQHF many TRBJ1-5 TRBV6-1 .
TGCGCCAGCAGCGCCGACAGGCAGAATTCACCCCTCCACTTT CASSADRQNSPLHF . TRBJ1-6 TRBV5-1 .
TGCGCCAGCAGCCAAGATTCGACAGGGAGGTATGGCTACACCTTC CASSQDSTGRYGYTF few TRBJ1-2 TRBV4-1 TRBD1
TGTGCCAGCAGCTTTCAAAGTCGGGTTGGCAATCAGCCCCAGCATTTT CASSFQSRVGNQPQHF many TRBJ1-5 TRBV7-2 .
TGTGCCAGCAGCATCACAAGGCTTGGGGAGGCCAACGTCCTGACTTTC CASSITRLGEANVLTF . TRBJ2-6 TRBV7-9 .
TGTGCCTGGAGTTTAGGTACTGAAGCTTTCTTT CAWSLGTEAFF many TRBJ1-1 TRBV30 .
TGCGCCAGCAGCTCTAATGCCCCGGGGGGCCAGTTCTACAATGAGCAGTTCTTC CASSSNAPGGQFYNEQFF . TRBJ2-1 TRBV5-1 .
TGTGCCACCTCCGGGACTGGAAACACCATATATTTT CATSGTGNTIYF many TRBJ1-3 TRBV2 .
TGTGCCAGCAGCCAAGGTGGACTAGCGGGGGGGCCGTACGAGCAGTACTTC CASSQGGLAGGPYEQYF . TRBJ2-7 TRBV3-1 TRBD2
TGCAGTGCTAGAGGGACAGAAAGCTCCTACGAGCAGTACTTC CSARGTESSYEQYF many TRBJ2-7 TRBV20-1 .
TGTGCCAGCAGCCAAGAGAAGGGACAGGGTGATTACGAGCAGTACTTC CASSQEKGQGDYEQYF . TRBJ2-7 TRBV14 TRBD1
TGCAGCGTCCCGGGACCTATGAGCGCTGAAGCTTTCTTT CSVPGPMSAEAFF many TRBJ1-1 TRBV29-1 .
TGTGCCACCAGCAGAGATATGGGTGAAAATCAGCCCCAGCATTTT CATSRDMGENQPQHF many TRBJ1-5 TRBV15 .
TGTGCCAGCTCACCGTCTCCCCAAGGAGAGACCCAGTACTTC CASSPSPQGETQYF many TRBJ2-5 TRBV18 .
TGTGCCAGCAGAGCGGTCGGCCGCCAGGGCTACACCTTC CASRAVGRQGYTF many TRBJ1-2 TRBV2 .
TGTGCCAGCAGTTTATTACCACCCGCGCAGTATTTT CASSLLPPAQYF . TRBJ2-3 TRBV12-3/TRBV12-4 .
TGTGCCAGCAGCTTAGGGATACTAGCATTTCAGGAGACCCAGTACTTC CASSLGILAFQETQYF many TRBJ2-5 TRBV7-2 .
TGTGCCAGCAGTTACACCCGACAGGCTAATCAGCCCCAGCATTTT CASSYTRQANQPQHF many TRBJ1-5 TRBV6-5 .
TGTGCCAGCAGCTTAGCTTTAGGGGCGCGACCGCTTACTAACTATGGCTACACCTTC CASSLALGARPLTNYGYTF many TRBJ1-2 TRBV7-2 .
TGTGCCAGCAGCGCCGACCAGAGGAGCACAGATACGCAGTATTTT CASSADQRSTDTQYF . TRBJ2-3 TRBV5-4 .
TGTGCCAGCAGTCCCCCCGGGACAGAGCTCGTGAACACTGAAGCTTTCTTT CASSPPGTELVNTEAFF many TRBJ1-1 TRBV12-3/TRBV12-4 TRBD1
TGTGCCAGCAGTTGGGGAACAGGAAATACGCAGTATTTT CASSWGTGNTQYF many TRBJ2-3 TRBV11-3 .
TGTGCCAGCAGTACCCAGACCGGGGGTGCAGATACGCAGTATTTT CASSTQTGGADTQYF many TRBJ2-3 TRBV28 .
TGTGCCAGCAGCCAATCGAGCCCGGCCGGGGAGCTGTTTTTT CASSQSSPAGELFF . TRBJ2-2 TRBV4-2 .
TGCGCCAGCAGCCAAGCCAGGAGAGAAACAAGCTATGGCTACACCTTC CASSQARRETSYGYTF . TRBJ1-2 TRBV4-1 .
TGTGCCACCAGTGATCACGGGACAGGGAATGAAAAACTGTTTTTT CATSDHGTGNEKLFF few TRBJ1-4 TRBV24-1 TRBD1
TGTGCCAGCAGTTTGCGGGATTCCTATAATTCACCCCTCCACTTT CASSLRDSYNSPLHF many TRBJ1-6 TRBV12-3/TRBV12-4 .
TGTGCCAGCAGTTACAAAGCTAGCGGGGGGTTGAAAGAGACCCAGTACTTC CASSYKASGGLKETQYF many TRBJ2-5 TRBV6-6 TRBD2
TGTGCCAGCAGTCTCGGGAAAACCAAAAACATTCAGTACTTC CASSLGKTKNIQYF . TRBJ2-4 TRBV12-3/TRBV12-4 .
TGCAGCGTTGAGAGTTTGGGGGCAGATACGCAGTATTTT CSVESLGADTQYF few TRBJ2-3 TRBV29-1 .
TGTGCCAGCAACCCGGGGAGCGGAAACGGTAATACGCAGTATTTT CASNPGSGNGNTQYF . TRBJ2-3 TRBV5-6 .
TGTGCCACCCAAGGACAGGGGAGGGATGGCTACACCTTC CATQGQGRDGYTF many TRBJ1-2 TRBV24-1 TRBD1
TGTGCCATCAGTACCGGGACAGCGTACGAGCAGTACTTC CAISTGTAYEQYF few TRBJ2-7 TRBV10-3 TRBD1
TGCGCCAGCAGCTTGGCCGGGACAGGGAGTGAAAAACTGTTTTTT CASSLAGTGSEKLFF few TRBJ1-4 TRBV5-1 TRBD1
TGCAGTGCACTAAACAGGGGGCAGTACGAGCAGTACTTC CSALNRGQYEQYF . TRBJ2-7 TRBV20-1 TRBD1
TGTGCCAGCAGTTACGGCGGGGGGGCGTACGAGCAGTACTTC CASSYGGGAYEQYF many TRBJ2-7 TRBV6-5 TRBD2
TGTGCCAGCAGCTTAGCGGAAGGACTCGATAGCAATCAGCCCCAGCATTTT CASSLAEGLDSNQPQHF . TRBJ1-5 TRBV11-3 .
TGTGCCAGCTCGGAGCAGGTGGACGGCTACACCTTC CASSEQVDGYTF few TRBJ1-2 TRBV7-9 .
TGTGCCAGCAGCCAAGATCGAGAGTATGGCTACACCTTC CASSQDREYGYTF many TRBJ1-2 TRBV14 .
TGTGCCAGCAGTTTCCCTTCGACTAGTGGCAATGAGCAGTTCTTC CASSFPSTSGNEQFF many TRBJ2-1 TRBV27 .
TGTGCCAGCAGAGCGGGCACAGGGACTAATGAAAAACTGTTTTTT CASRAGTGTNEKLFF few TRBJ1-4 TRBV2 .
TGCAGTGCTAGAGATTTCAGAGACAACCCCAATTCACCCCTCCACTTT CSARDFRDNPNSPLHF few TRBJ1-6 TRBV20-1 .
TGTGCCACCAGTGACCGGGACAGGGGGGCCGGGGAGCTGTTTTTT CATSDRDRGAGELFF . TRBJ2-2 TRBV24-1 TRBD1
TGTGCCAGCAGTTTTGGCGCCAGGACCTACGAGCAGTACTTC CASSFGARTYEQYF many TRBJ2-7 TRBV7-2 .
TGTGCCAGCTCAGGGGGCGTGGATCAGCCCCAGCATTTT CASSGGVDQPQHF many TRBJ1-5 TRBV18 .
TGCAGTGCTAGTGCGGGACCCGGCGGTATCGAAAAACTGTTTTTT CSASAGPGGIEKLFF . TRBJ1-4 TRBV20-1 .
TGTGCCTGGACCGGAGGGATCACTGAAGCTTTCTTT CAWTGGITEAFF many TRBJ1-1 TRBV30 .
TGTGCCAGCAGCTTTAGCGGGGGGCTGGGCAATGAGCAGTTCTTC CASSFSGGLGNEQFF many TRBJ2-1 TRBV3-1 TRBD2
TGTGCCAGCAGCTTGGAGCGGTTCACTGAAGCTTTCTTT CASSLERFTEAFF . TRBJ1-1 TRBV5-5 .
TGCGCCAACAACCCGGGACTAGCGAGCTCCTACGAGCAGTACTTC CANNPGLASSYEQYF . TRBJ2-7 TRBV10-2 TRBD2